The 20 T cell receptor beta chains reported below all come from one sample, sequenced in a study of cytomegalovirus exposure and HLA in healthy donors. It was with 60 Vbeta and 13 Jbeta primers that the PCR ran. Produced via immunoSEQ multiplex PCR; TCRdb's table is partial and in-frame only. The data show about 150,000 clones, with about 80% seen just once and about 0.66% held by the top ten. The sample comprised PBMCs. The receptors originated from a male donor in good health and CMV-seronegative.

This chain links TRBV6-4 with TRBJ2-1, with a weak D call TRBD2 (6 bases). The germline CDR1 and CDR2 sequences are MRHNA and SNTAGT. This CDR3 contains 14 residues. V lost 4 bases, J lost 3 bases, and 10 bases lay in between. CDR3 amino acids: CASSGEEGYNEQFF. CDR3 bases: TGTGCCAGCAGTGGGGAGGAAGGCTACAATGAGCAGTTCTTC.

This clone is a singleton in its sample. The gene calls are TRBV5-1 and TRBJ1-1; a weak D match, TRBD1 (5 bases). Per germline, CDR1 SGHRS and CDR2 YFSETQ. The CDR3 contains 14 residues. Trimming pared 0 bases from V and 1 base from J, leaving 7 bases between. CDR3 amino acids: CASSLDRRNTEAFF. In nucleotides, the CDR3 is TGCGCCAGCAGCTTGGACAGGAGGAACACTGAAGCTTTCTTT.

The chain recombines TRBV11-1 with TRBJ2-7, with D possibly matching TRBD2 (5 bases). The CDR3 loop spans 14 amino acids. V was pared by 4 bases and J by 2 bases, with 12 bases between. Germline CDR1 and CDR2: SGHAT and FQDESV (reference sequence). The CDR3 nucleotides read TGTGCCAGCAGCTCTCAATCCGGGACCTACGAGCAGTACTTC. Translating it yields CASSSQSGTYEQYF.

Only one count was recorded for this clone. The CDR3 region is CATSWSADTEAFF. CDR3 in DNA: TGTGCCACCAGCTGGAGCGCGGACACTGAAGCTTTCTTT. The chain recombines TRBV15 with TRBJ1-1; no reliable D call. V dropped 5 bases and J dropped 3 bases, with 10 bases sitting between them. Germline-derived CDR1 and CDR2 are LNHNV and YYDKDF (reference sequence). The CDR3 runs 13 residues.

This chain uses TRBV5-1 with TRBJ1-3, with TRBD1 identical over 7 bases. The CDR3 has 16 amino acids. The germline V gene has CDR1 SGHRS and CDR2 YFSETQ. The junction had 9 bases not matched to a gene; V was cut back by 2 bases and J by 4 bases. CDR3 nucleotide sequence: TGCGCCAGCAGCTTAAACAGGGGTTCTGGAGGAAACACCATATATTTT. Its translation is CASSLNRGSGGNTIYF. Drawing the rest from reference TRBV5-1 and TRBJ1-3, the complete variable domain is KAGVTQTPRYLIKTRGQQVTLSCSPISGHRSVSWYQQTPGQGLQFLFEYFSETQRNKGNFPGRFSGRQFSNSRSEMNVSTLELGDSALYLCASSLNRGSGGNTIYFGEGSWLTVV.

This clone was found a few times. The J gene is TRBJ2-2, the V gene TRBV5-1; 7 bases map to TRBD2. V dropped 4 bases and J dropped 2; count of bases not matched to a gene: 8. The CDR3 length is 16 residues. Germline values: CDR1 SGHRS, CDR2 YFSETQ. The CDR3 coding sequence is TGCGCCAGCAGCCAGGGACTAACCTCAAACACCGGGGAGCTGTTTTTT. Translated, it gives CASSQGLTSNTGELFF.

As to this clone: The germline gene is not matched at one end of the junction; a read error may be the cause. CDR3 in DNA: TGTTCCAGCAGCTCGAGCGGGAGGGCCTCCAATGAGCAGTTCTTC. This gives the protein CSSSSSGRASNEQFF. V gene TRBV7-9 combines with J gene TRBJ2-1; 10 nucleotides align to TRBD2. Germline loops: CDR1 SEHNR, CDR2 FQNEAQ (reference sequence). There are 15 residues in the CDR3.

The chain carries TRBV7-3 and TRBJ1-6, with TRBD1 matching over 11 bases. Per germline, CDR1 SGHTA and CDR2 FQGTGA. The J segment lost 10 bases and the V segment lost 5 bases, leaving 4 bases of the junction unmatched. CDR3 size: 14 residues. The CDR3 sequence: CASSPGQGVSPLHF. DNA of the CDR3: TGTGCCAGCAGCCCGGGACAGGGGGTATCACCCCTCCACTTT.

This clone was seen more than once but under ten times. This chain joins TRBV9 and TRBJ1-3; TRBD1 matches at 7 bases. The CDR3 extends over 16 amino acids. Germline values: CDR1 SGDLS, CDR2 YYNGEE. The trim removed 2 bases at V and 0 bases at J, leaving 5 bases unmatched. CDR3 nucleotide sequence: TGTGCCAGCAGCGTCAAGACAGGGAGCTCTGGAAACACCATATATTTT. This gives the protein CASSVKTGSSGNTIYF.

The chain is built from TRBV18 and TRBJ2-3, with a possible D match to TRBD2 (7 bases). V lost 3 bases to trimming and J lost 4 bases, with 17 bases between them. Germline V gives CDR1 KGHSH, CDR2 LQKENI. CDR3 length: 16 residues. CDR3 amino acids: CASSPLVGGLADTQYF. The CDR3 DNA sequence: TGTGCCAGCTCACCGTTGGTGGGGGGGCTCGCAGATACGCAGTATTTT.

The chain has TRBV27 and TRBJ2-7; the match to TRBD1 covers 7 bases. V lost 3 bases and J lost 3; bases outside the gene matches: 8. Germline V gene data show CDR1 as MNHEY and CDR2 as SMNVEV (reference sequence). The CDR3 sequence is 15 residues long. For the CDR3, the DNA is TGTGCCAGCAGTTTCAAGACAGGGTGGGACTACGAGCAGTACTTC. Translating it yields CASSFKTGWDYEQYF.

The table lists this clone with a count of one. The chain combines TRBV19 with TRBJ1-1; no clear D. V gave up 7 bases and J gave up 1 base, with 19 bases separating them. This CDR3 region has 16 residues. Germline V gene lookup returns CDR1 LNHDA and CDR2 SQIVND (reference sequence). Here the CDR3 reads CASKTIEGRKNTEAFF. CDR3 sequence (DNA): TGTGCCAGTAAAACGATTGAGGGCCGAAAGAACACTGAAGCTTTCTTT.

This clone was recorded only once. V usage is TRBV7-2 and J usage is TRBJ2-2; 8 bases map to TRBD2. Germline loops: CDR1 SGHTA, CDR2 FQGNSA. This CDR3 contains 15 residues. J lost 3 bases, V lost 5 bases, and 5 bases had no gene match. The chain's CDR3 is CASSAPSGHTGELFF. CDR3 bases: TGTGCCAGCAGCGCCCCTAGCGGGCACACCGGGGAGCTGTTTTTT.

The rearrangement joins TRBV5-1 to TRBJ2-1; 11 nucleotides align to TRBD2. Germline V gene lookup returns CDR1 SGHRS and CDR2 YFSETQ. The CDR3 sequence is 14 residues long. V was clipped by 8 bases and J by 7 bases; unmatched bases: 8. The CDR3 DNA sequence: TGCGCCAGTGAAATAGCGGGAGGGGGGAATGAGCAGTTCTTC. Translating gives CASEIAGGGNEQFF.

The rearrangement joins TRBV5-1 to TRBJ2-3; 9 nucleotides match TRBD2. Trimming took 5 bases from V and 3 from J; bases not matched to a gene: 7. The germline gives CDR1 SGHRS, CDR2 YFSETQ. CDR3 length: 15 amino acids. For the CDR3, the DNA is TGCGCCAGCAGGAGTAGCGGGAGAGAAACAGATACGCAGTATTTT. Its protein product is CASRSSGRETDTQYF.

The chain uses TRBV6-1 and TRBJ1-4; weak D call: TRBD1 (6 bases). Trimming stripped 5 bases from V and 4 bases from J, with 14 bases between. This CDR3 is built from 15 residues. Germline V gene data show CDR1 as MNHNS and CDR2 as SASEGT. Written as DNA, the CDR3 is TGTGCCAGCAGTTCCCCGGGACAAGTTAATGAAAAACTGTTTTTT. It is translated as CASSSPGQVNEKLFF.

This chain links TRBV6-1 with TRBJ1-2; TRBD1 agrees at 8 bases. Trimming took 0 bases from V and 4 from J; bases not matched to a gene: 7. This CDR3 is 16 amino acids long. Germline CDR1 MNHNS, CDR2 SASEGT. CDR3 DNA sequence: TGTGCCAGCAGTGAAGCGTTGGACAGGGTAGGCTATGGCTACACCTTC. As protein: CASSEALDRVGYGYTF.

The chain employs TRBV28 and TRBJ1-2; 9 nucleotides line up with TRBD1. Germline V gene lookup returns CDR1 MDHEN and CDR2 SYDVKM. The CDR3 has 16 residues. V was pared by 2 bases and J by 4 bases, with 8 bases of the junction left unmatched. The CDR3 region has the DNA TGTGCCAGCAGTTTAATGCCGGTGACAGGGGGCTATGGCTACACCTTC. Translated: CASSLMPVTGGYGYTF.

This clone was counted a few times. The rearrangement links TRBV5-5 to TRBJ2-2, with 14 bases identical to TRBD2. The V gene's germline CDR1 is SGHKS and CDR2 YYEKEE (reference sequence). V shed 4 bases, J shed 4 bases, and the junction held 3 bases outside the gene matches. This CDR3 is built from 16 residues. CDR3 in amino acids: CASSVGLAGGTGELFF. CDR3 sequence (DNA): TGTGCCAGCAGCGTAGGACTAGCGGGAGGCACCGGGGAGCTGTTTTTT.

V usage is TRBV7-3 and J usage is TRBJ2-7; weak D call: TRBD2 (5 bases). The germline V gene encodes CDR1 SGHTA and CDR2 FQGTGA. The CDR3 loop spans 13 amino acids. V was trimmed by 6 bases and J by 5 bases, leaving 14 bases between them. The CDR3 loop reads CASRSVEEDEQYF. The CDR3 DNA follows: TGTGCCAGCAGGTCGGTGGAGGAAGACGAGCAGTACTTC.